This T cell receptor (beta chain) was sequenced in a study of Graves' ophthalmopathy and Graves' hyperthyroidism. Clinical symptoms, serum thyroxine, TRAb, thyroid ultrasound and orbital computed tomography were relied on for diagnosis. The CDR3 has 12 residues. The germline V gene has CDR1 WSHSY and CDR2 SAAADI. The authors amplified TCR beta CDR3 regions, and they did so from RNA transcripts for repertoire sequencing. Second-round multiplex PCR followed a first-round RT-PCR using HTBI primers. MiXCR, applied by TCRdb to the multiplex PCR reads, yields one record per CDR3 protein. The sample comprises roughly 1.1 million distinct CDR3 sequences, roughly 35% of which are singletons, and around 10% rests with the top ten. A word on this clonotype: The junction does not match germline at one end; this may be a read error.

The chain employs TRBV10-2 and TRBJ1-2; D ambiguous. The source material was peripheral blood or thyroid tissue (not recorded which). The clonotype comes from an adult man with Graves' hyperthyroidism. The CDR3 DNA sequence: TGCACCAGCAGAGCCGCGGGTGCTGGCTACACCTTC. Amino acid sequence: CTSRAAGAGYTF.